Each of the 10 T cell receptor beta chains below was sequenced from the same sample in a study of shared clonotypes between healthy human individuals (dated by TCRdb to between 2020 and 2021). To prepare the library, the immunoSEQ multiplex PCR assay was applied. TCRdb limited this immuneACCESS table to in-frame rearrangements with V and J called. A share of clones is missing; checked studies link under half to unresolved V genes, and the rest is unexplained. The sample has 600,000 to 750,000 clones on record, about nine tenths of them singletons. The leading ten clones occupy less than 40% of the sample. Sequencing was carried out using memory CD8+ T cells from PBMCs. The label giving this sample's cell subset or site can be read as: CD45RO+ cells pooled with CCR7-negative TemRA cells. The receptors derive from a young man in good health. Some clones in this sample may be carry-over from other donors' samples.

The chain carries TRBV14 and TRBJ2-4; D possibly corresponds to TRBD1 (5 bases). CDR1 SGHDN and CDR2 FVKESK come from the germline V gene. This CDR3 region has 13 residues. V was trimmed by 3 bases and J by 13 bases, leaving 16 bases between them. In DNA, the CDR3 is TGTGCCAGCAGCCAGGGTAGACAGACCATACAGTACTTC. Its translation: CASSQGRQTIQYF.

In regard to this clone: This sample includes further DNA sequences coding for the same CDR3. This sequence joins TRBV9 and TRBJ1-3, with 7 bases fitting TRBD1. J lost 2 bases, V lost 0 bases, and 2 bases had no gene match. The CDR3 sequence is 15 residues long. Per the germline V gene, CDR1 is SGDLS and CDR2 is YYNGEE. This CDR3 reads CASSVGQGPGNTIYF. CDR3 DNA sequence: TGTGCCAGCAGCGTAGGACAGGGCCCTGGAAACACCATATATTTT.

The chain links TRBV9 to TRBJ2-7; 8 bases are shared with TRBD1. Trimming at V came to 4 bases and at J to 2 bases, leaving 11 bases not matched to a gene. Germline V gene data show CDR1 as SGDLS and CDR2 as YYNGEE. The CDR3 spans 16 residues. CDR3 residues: CASSTGGSGTPYEQYF. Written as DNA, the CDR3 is TGTGCCAGCAGCACAGGGGGTAGCGGCACCCCCTACGAGCAGTACTTC. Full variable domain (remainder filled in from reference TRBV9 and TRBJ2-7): DSGVTQTPKHLITATGQRVTLRCSPRSGDLSVYWYQQSLDQGLQFLIQYYNGEERAKGNILERFSAQQFPDLHSELNLSSLELGDSALYFCASSTGGSGTPYEQYFGPGTRLTVT.

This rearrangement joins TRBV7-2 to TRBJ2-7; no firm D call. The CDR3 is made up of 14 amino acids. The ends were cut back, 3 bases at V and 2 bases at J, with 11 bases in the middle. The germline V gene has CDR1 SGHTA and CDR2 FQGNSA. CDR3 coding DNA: TGTGCCAGCAGCTTTACTGGCCTAGCCTACGAGCAGTACTTC. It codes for CASSFTGLAYEQYF.

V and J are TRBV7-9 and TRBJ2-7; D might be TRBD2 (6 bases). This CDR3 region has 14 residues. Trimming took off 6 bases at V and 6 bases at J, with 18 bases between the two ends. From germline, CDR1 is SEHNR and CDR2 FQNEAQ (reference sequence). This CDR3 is CASRRHLPGSEQYF. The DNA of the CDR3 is TGTGCCAGCAGGCGTCATCTGCCCGGGAGCGAGCAGTACTTC.

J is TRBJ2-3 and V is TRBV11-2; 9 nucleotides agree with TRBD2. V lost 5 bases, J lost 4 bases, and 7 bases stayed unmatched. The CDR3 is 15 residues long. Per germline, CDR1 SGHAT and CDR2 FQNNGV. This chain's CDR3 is CASSDLAGAADTQYF. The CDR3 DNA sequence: TGTGCCAGCAGCGATTTAGCGGGAGCTGCAGATACGCAGTATTTT.

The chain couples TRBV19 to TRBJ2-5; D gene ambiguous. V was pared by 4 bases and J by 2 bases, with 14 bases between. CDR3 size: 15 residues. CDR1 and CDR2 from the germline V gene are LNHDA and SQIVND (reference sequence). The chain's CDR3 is CASSTTPYLQETQYF. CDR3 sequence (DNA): TGTGCCAGTAGTACGACACCCTACCTTCAAGAGACCCAGTACTTC.

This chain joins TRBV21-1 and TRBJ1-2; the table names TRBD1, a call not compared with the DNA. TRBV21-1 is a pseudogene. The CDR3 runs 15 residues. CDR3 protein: CASSSDRGRPYGYTF. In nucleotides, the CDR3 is TGTGCCAGCAGCAGTGACAGGGGGCGCCCTTACGGCTACACCTTC.

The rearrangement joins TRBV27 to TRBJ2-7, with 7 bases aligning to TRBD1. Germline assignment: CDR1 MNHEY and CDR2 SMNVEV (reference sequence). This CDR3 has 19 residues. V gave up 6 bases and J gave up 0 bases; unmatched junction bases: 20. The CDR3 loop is CASRPPGTALGFYSYEQYF. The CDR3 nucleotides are TGTGCCAGCAGACCCCCCGGGACAGCGTTAGGATTTTACTCCTACGAGCAGTACTTC.

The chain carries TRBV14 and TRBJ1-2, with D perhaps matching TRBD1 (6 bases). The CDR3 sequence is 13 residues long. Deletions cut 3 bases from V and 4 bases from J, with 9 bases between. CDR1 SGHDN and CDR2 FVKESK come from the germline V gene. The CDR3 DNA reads TGTGCCAGCAGCCAGGGACAATTCTATGGCTACACCTTC. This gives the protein CASSQGQFYGYTF.